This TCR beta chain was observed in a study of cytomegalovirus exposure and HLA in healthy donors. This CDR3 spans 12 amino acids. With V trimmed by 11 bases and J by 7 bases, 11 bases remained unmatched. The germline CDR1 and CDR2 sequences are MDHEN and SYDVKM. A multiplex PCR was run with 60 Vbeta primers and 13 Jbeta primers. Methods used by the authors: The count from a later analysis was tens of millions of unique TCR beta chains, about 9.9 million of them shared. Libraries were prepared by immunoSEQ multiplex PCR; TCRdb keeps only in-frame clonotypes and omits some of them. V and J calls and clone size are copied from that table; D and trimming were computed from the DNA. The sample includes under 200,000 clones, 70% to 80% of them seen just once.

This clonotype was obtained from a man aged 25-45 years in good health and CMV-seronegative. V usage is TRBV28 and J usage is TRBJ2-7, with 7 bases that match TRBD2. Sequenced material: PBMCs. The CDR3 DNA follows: TGTGCCGCCCAGGGAGGGAACAGAGAGCAGTACTTC. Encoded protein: CAAQGGNREQYF. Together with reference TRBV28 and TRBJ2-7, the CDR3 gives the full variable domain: DVKVTQSSRYLVKRTGEKVFLECVQDMDHENMFWYRQDPGLGLRLIYFSYDVKMKEKGDIPEGYSVSREKKERFSLILESASTNQTSMYLCAAQGGNREQYFGPGTRLTVT.